These 21 T cell receptor beta chains share one sample of origin, sequenced in a study of blood T cell repertoires in COVID-19. Data came from immunoSEQ multiplex PCR; TCRdb stores just in-frame clones and leaves some out. This table holds 300,000 or so clones, about nine tenths found once. The sequencing input was peripheral blood. These receptor sequences come from a woman aged 40 to 49 with acute or convalescent COVID-19.

This sequence joins TRBV18 and TRBJ1-4; no clear D gene. With 4 bases removed from V and 5 bases from J, the gap between germline ends came to 14 bases. Germline CDR1 KGHSH, CDR2 LQKENI. This CDR3 region has 15 residues. For the CDR3, the DNA is TGTGCCAGCTCACTGCTGGGAGATGGAAATGAAAAACTGTTTTTT. Translated, it gives CASSLLGDGNEKLFF. Full variable domain (remainder filled in from reference TRBV18 and TRBJ1-4): NAGVMQNPRHLVRRRGQEARLRCSPMKGHSHVYWYRQLPEEGLKFMVYLQKENIIDESGMPKERFSAEFPKEGPSILRIQQVVRGDSAAYFCASSLLGDGNEKLFFGSGTQLSVL.

The V gene is TRBV7-2, the J gene TRBJ2-5; TRBD2 agrees at 14 bases. Per the germline V gene, CDR1 is SGHTA and CDR2 is FQGNSA. The CDR3 has 16 amino acids. Unmatched junction bases numbered 7, after V lost 5 bases and J lost 5 bases. In nucleotides, the CDR3 is TGTGCCAGCAGCGATAGGACTAGCGGGGGGTGGGAGACCCAGTACTTC. Protein product: CASSDRTSGGWETQYF. The whole variable domain, filled in from reference TRBV7-2 and TRBJ2-5, reads GAGVSQSPSNKVTEKGKDVELRCDPISGHTALYWYRQSLGQGLEFLIYFQGNSAPDKSGLPSDRFSAERTGGSVSTLTIQRTQQEDSAVYLCASSDRTSGGWETQYFGPGTRLLVL.

The rearrangement joins TRBV27 to TRBJ1-4; D is uncertain. The germline gives CDR1 MNHEY, CDR2 SMNVEV (reference sequence). There are 14 residues in the CDR3. Between the trimmed V and J ends, which lost 8 bases and 3 bases, there was a span of 13 bases. For the CDR3, the DNA is TGTGCCAGCGGCCGAGGGTGGTCTAATGAAAAACTGTTTTTT. Amino acids: CASGRGWSNEKLFF.

This rearrangement joins TRBV19 to TRBJ1-1; perhaps TRBD1 as D (5 bases). V gave up 5 bases and J gave up 7 bases, with 14 bases separating them. The CDR3 is 13 amino acids. Looked up from germline, CDR1 is LNHDA and CDR2 is SQIVND (reference sequence). CDR3 residues: CASSYLRVGEAFF. The CDR3 nucleotides read TGTGCCAGTAGTTACCTCAGGGTGGGTGAAGCTTTCTTT. Full variable domain (outside the CDR3, taken from reference TRBV19 and TRBJ1-1): DGGITQSPKYLFRKEGQNVTLSCEQNLNHDAMYWYRQDPGQGLRLIYYSQIVNDFQKGDIAEGYSVSREKKESFPLTVTSAQKNPTAFYLCASSYLRVGEAFFGQGTRLTVV.

The chain links TRBV2 to TRBJ1-2; TRBD1 matches at 9 bases. The junction had 5 bases not matched to a gene; V was cut back by 1 base and J by 8 bases. The CDR3 covers 14 residues. Germline lookup yields CDR1 SNHLY and CDR2 FYNNEI. CDR3 nucleotide sequence: TGTGCCAGCAGTGAAGTGGGACAGGGCGAAGGCTACACCTTC. It encodes CASSEVGQGEGYTF.

The V gene is TRBV6-5, the J gene TRBJ2-1; TRBD2 might be the D (6 bases). This CDR3 is built from 13 residues. Looked up from germline, CDR1 is MNHEY and CDR2 is SVGAGI. Trimming removed 6 bases at V and 5 bases at J, with 11 bases between. The CDR3 region has the DNA TGTGCCAGCAGAGTCGGCGGGAACAATGAGCAGTTCTTC. Its translation is CASRVGGNNEQFF.

The chain joins TRBV7-9 to TRBJ2-7; D remains unclear. Looked up from germline, CDR1 is SEHNR and CDR2 is FQNEAQ (reference sequence). This CDR3 is 12 amino acids long. V was clipped by 4 bases and J by 6 bases, with 10 bases between them. CDR3 sequence (DNA): TGTGCCAGCAGCTCCGACACCCCCGAGCAGTACGTC. This gives the protein CASSSDTPEQYV.

CDR3 protein: CASSSTMTANTEAFF. Here the CDR3 DNA reads TGTGCCAGCAGCTCTACTATGACAGCGAACACTGAAGCTTTCTTT. The chain has TRBV11-3 and TRBJ1-1, with a possible D match to TRBD1 (5 bases). The CDR3 spans 15 residues. V lost 4 bases and J lost 1, with 13 bases in between. Germline V CDR1 and CDR2: SGHNT, YENEEA.

The chain couples TRBV18 to TRBJ2-1, with 8 bases aligning to TRBD2. The CDR3 contains 15 residues. Germline V CDR1 and CDR2: KGHSH, LQKENI. V lost 1 base to trimming and J lost 7 bases; unmatched junction nucleotides: 6. The CDR3 nucleotides are TGTGCCAGCTCACCACGAGGCGGGGGGAATAATGAGCAGTTCTTC. The encoded protein is CASSPRGGGNNEQFF.

This sequence joins TRBV9 and TRBJ2-1, with a possible D match to TRBD2 (7 bases). The ends were cut back, 0 bases at V and 4 bases at J, with 14 bases in the middle. The CDR3 has 16 residues. Germline V gene sequence: CDR1 SGDLS, CDR2 YYNGEE. DNA for the CDR3: TGTGCCAGCAGCGTAGAAGGGGGGGCAACGTACAATGAGCAGTTCTTC. Amino acid sequence: CASSVEGGATYNEQFF. The full variable domain, in which reference TRBV9 and TRBJ2-1 provide the parts outside the CDR3, is DSGVTQTPKHLITATGQRVTLRCSPRSGDLSVYWYQQSLDQGLQFLIQYYNGEERAKGNILERFSAQQFPDLHSELNLSSLELGDSALYFCASSVEGGATYNEQFFGPGTRLTVL.

This chain joins TRBV6-5 and TRBJ2-1, with D possibly matching TRBD2 (6 bases). The ends were cut back, 6 bases at V and 3 bases at J, with 15 bases in the middle. CDR3 length equals 15 residues. Germline assignment: CDR1 MNHEY and CDR2 SVGAGI. The CDR3 sequence: CASRQGKGLYNEQFF. In DNA form, the CDR3 reads TGTGCCAGCAGGCAGGGAAAGGGACTCTACAATGAGCAGTTCTTC.

The genes are TRBV7-2 and TRBJ1-5; 8 nucleotides line up with TRBD1. After removal of 5 bases from V and 4 bases from J, the junction contained 4 bases not matched to a gene. This CDR3 region has 14 residues. Germline CDR1 is SGHTA and CDR2 is FQGNSA. The CDR3 nucleotides are TGTGCCAGCAGCATAACAGGGGGAAATCAGCCCCAGCATTTT. The encoded protein is CASSITGGNQPQHF.

V and J are TRBV6-4 and TRBJ1-2; D is unresolved. Trimming removed 0 bases at V and 8 bases at J, with 10 bases between. The CDR3 has 13 residues. Per the germline V gene, CDR1 is MRHNA and CDR2 is SNTAGT. The CDR3: CASSDSAGVGYTF. CDR3 in DNA: TGTGCCAGCAGTGACTCAGCGGGAGTCGGCTACACCTTC.

The rearrangement links TRBV6-5 to TRBJ1-2, with 7 bases fitting TRBD1. V dropped 0 bases and J dropped 2; count of bases not matched to a gene: 6. CDR3 length equals 16 residues. CDR1 MNHEY and CDR2 SVGAGI come from the germline V gene. The CDR3 here is CASSYSYRGLNYGYTF. Here the CDR3 DNA reads TGTGCCAGCAGTTACTCCTACAGGGGATTGAACTATGGCTACACCTTC.

This chain links TRBV30 with TRBJ1-2, with a weak D call TRBD1 (5 bases). Germline CDR1 and CDR2: GTSNPN and SVGIG (reference sequence). The CDR3 runs 12 residues. V lost 4 bases, J lost 5 bases, and 11 bases lay in between. The DNA of the CDR3 is TGTGCCTGGAAAGGGGCAGCGTATGGCTACACCTTC. As protein: CAWKGAAYGYTF.

Here the CDR3 DNA reads TGTGCCATCGGGGAGCTCTATGGCTACACCTTC. It specifies CAIGELYGYTF. The gene calls are TRBV10-3 and TRBJ1-2; no firm D call. CDR1 ENHRY and CDR2 SYGVKD come from the germline V gene. The CDR3 sequence is 11 residues long. The germline V and J ends were trimmed by 8 bases and 4 bases, with 8 bases remaining between them.

The chain joins TRBV19 to TRBJ1-2; D may be TRBD1 (6 bases). The CDR3 is made up of 13 amino acids. The germline gives CDR1 LNHDA, CDR2 SQIVND (reference sequence). Trimming took 4 bases from V and 3 from J, leaving 9 bases between them. This CDR3 reads CASSKQGDYGYTF. The CDR3 DNA reads TGTGCCAGTAGTAAACAGGGTGACTATGGCTACACCTTC.

V is TRBV9 and J is TRBJ2-1, with D unclear. Germline lookup yields CDR1 SGDLS and CDR2 YYNGEE. With 3 bases removed from V and 10 bases from J, the gap between germline ends came to 11 bases. The CDR3 runs 12 residues. The CDR3 DNA is TGTGCCAGCAGCGCAACTCAGAGGGAGCAGTTCTTC. This translates into CASSATQREQFF.

This clone was seen once. The rearrangement joins TRBV6-6 to TRBJ2-1, with TRBD2 identical over 15 bases. CDR3 size: 16 residues. V shed 2 bases, J shed 10 bases, and the junction held 6 bases outside the gene matches. The germline gives CDR1 MNHNY, CDR2 SVGAGI (reference sequence). The CDR3 DNA sequence: TGTGCCAGCAGTTACCCTGGACTAGCGGGGGGGCCGGAGCAGTTCTTC. This encodes CASSYPGLAGGPEQFF.

The genes are TRBV5-1 and TRBJ2-3, with TRBD1 identical over 7 bases. CDR3 size: 15 residues. Germline lookup yields CDR1 SGHRS and CDR2 YFSETQ. V was pared by 0 bases and J by 3 bases, with 4 bases of the junction left unmatched. For the CDR3, the DNA is TGCGCCAGCAGCTTGGAGGGGGCTTCTACAGATACGCAGTATTTT. Its protein is CASSLEGASTDTQYF.

The chain has TRBV27 and TRBJ2-1, with D unresolved. Looked up from germline, CDR1 is MNHEY and CDR2 is SMNVEV (reference sequence). V lost 0 bases and J lost 9, with 9 bases in between. The CDR3 spans 13 residues. This chain's CDR3 is CASSLSQRSEQFF. CDR3 bases: TGTGCCAGCAGTTTATCTCAGCGTTCTGAGCAGTTCTTC.